This T cell receptor (beta chain) originates from a study of radiotherapy plus CTLA-4 blockade in lung cancer. Study overall: Objective responses were seen in about a sixth of patients, disease control in approximately 30%. Whole-study results and caveats: There was expansion of tumor-derived TCR clones in blood after radiotherapy plus ipilimumab. Dynamics of early blood T cell clones, together with interferon-beta, were reportedly the best predictors of response.

V dropped 2 bases and J dropped 0 bases, with 15 bases sitting between them. CDR1 and CDR2 (germline): SGHKS, YYEKEE (reference sequence). The CDR3 sequence is 17 residues long. The study gave focal radiation plus ipilimumab CTLA-4 blockade to patients with chemo-refractory metastatic non-small-cell lung cancer. As to this clone: Its specificity is not known.

Profiled with immunoSEQ multiplex PCR; TCRdb holds only in-frame clones, not every one. Found here are about 78,000 clones, about 90% of them singletons; the top ten hold approximately 1.9%. The TCR originated in a human donor with non-small cell lung cancer who had a partial response to radiotherapy plus ipilimumab. The rearrangement links TRBV5-5 to TRBJ1-3, with D maybe TRBD1 (6 bases). The sequencing used peripheral blood, collected from a patient treated with radiotherapy plus ipilimumab. CDR3 DNA: TGTGCCAGCAGCTTCGTTCGGACAGACTTCTCTGGAAACACCATATATTTT. It encodes CASSFVRTDFSGNTIYF.